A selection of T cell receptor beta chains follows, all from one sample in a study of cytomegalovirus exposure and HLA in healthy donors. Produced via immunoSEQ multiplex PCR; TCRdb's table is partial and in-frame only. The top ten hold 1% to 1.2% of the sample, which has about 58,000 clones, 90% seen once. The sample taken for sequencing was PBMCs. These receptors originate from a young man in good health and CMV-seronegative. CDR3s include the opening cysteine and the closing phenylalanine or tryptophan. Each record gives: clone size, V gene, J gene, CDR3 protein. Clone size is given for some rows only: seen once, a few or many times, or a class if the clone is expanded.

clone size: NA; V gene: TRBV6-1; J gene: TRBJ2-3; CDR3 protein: CASSRTSGSTDTQYF
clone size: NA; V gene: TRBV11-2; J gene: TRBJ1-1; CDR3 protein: CASSLVLAATEAFF
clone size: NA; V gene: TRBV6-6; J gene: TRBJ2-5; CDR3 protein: CASSRGEEETQYF
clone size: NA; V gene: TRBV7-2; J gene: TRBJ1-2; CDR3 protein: CASHLWGGNYGYTF
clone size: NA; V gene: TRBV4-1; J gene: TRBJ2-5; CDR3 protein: CASSQAGLDQETQYF
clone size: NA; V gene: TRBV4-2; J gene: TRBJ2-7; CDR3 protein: CASSQDMGEAYEQYF
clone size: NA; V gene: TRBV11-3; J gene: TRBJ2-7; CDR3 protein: CASSLGGGLDSYEQYF
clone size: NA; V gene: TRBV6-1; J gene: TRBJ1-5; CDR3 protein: CASSERGHQPQHF
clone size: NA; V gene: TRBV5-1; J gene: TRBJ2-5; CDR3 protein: CASSLGGTGETQYF
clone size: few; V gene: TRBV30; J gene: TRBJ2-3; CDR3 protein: CAWSVGQGTDTQYF
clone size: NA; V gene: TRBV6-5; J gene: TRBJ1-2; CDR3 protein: CASSPGSGRGYGYTF
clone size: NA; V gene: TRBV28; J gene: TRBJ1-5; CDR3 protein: CASRPGQINQPQHF
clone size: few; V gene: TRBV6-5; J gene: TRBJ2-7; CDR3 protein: CASSPGSWYEQYF
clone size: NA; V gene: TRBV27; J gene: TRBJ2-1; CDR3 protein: CASSFRAGATFYNEQFF
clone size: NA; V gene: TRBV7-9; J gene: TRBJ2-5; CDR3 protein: CASRGGGGQETQYF
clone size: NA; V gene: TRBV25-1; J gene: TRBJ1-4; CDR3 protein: CASQGFTNEKLFF
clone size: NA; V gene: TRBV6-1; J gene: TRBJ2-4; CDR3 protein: CASSAWAGTGNIQYF
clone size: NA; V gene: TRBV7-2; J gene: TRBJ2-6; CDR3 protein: CASSLRGTGANVLTF
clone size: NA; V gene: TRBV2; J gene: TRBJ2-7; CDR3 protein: CASSVAYEQYF
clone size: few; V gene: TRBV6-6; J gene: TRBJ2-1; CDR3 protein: CASSPFVTSGRNEQFF